The present entry profiles one T cell receptor beta chain with its context. Which antigen it targets is not known. Nothing much larger sits one base from this clone, and base qualities are not available. RNA was extracted with the RNeasy kit and 0.5 to 1 ug was reverse transcribed using random hexamers. TCR beta CDR3 regions were amplified with the immunoSEQ multiplex PCR assay covering 54 Vbeta and 13 Jbeta segments. PCR amplification bias was corrected using a synthetic template baseline for primer optimization and computational correction. The paper's data handling went like this. Only productive sequences were kept, with reads annotated to V, D and J genes according to IMGT and analyzed in immunoSEQ Analyzer. To calculate clonality, Shannon entropy was normalized by log2 of the number of productive unique sequences and then subtracted from one. For each patient and control, public and private clones were evaluated within the 100 most prevalent clones. Clones were defined as Susac-specific when absent from the healthy and MS cohorts, from 1052 published viral clones and from other ImmuneACCESS disease sequences. TCRdb's own reprocessing of the public reads used fastp at Q25 and MiXCR and kept productive beta chains. Each record represents a unique CDR3 protein, reported with the most common genes and DNA among its rows. These V and J calls are TCRdb output, not the study's own analysis. This sample comprises about 150,000 distinct CDR3 sequences, about 95% of them detected only once. The biggest ten clones account for roughly 0.15% of the sample.

These data are taken from a study of CD8 T cells in Susac syndrome (dated by TCRdb to the late 2010s). With regard to the full study: Among the Susac syndrome patients who were sequenced, clinically active disease was present in 5 or 6 and clinical remission was observed in under ten. At blood withdrawal, Susac syndrome patients were either therapy-naive, taking corticosteroids (in some cases with IVIg as well), or taking IVIg alone. The study used repertoire sequencing to test whether antigen drove CD8+ T cell activation and differentiation in Susac syndrome. Overall results and qualifications from the work: In patients with Susac syndrome, the CD4+ T cell repertoire showed no detectable clonal expansion. The number of individuals in the TCR sequencing and HLA analysis was acknowledged as relatively small.

The germline V gene encodes CDR1 SGHRS and CDR2 YFSETQ. Here V drops 4 bases and J drops 5 bases, and the junction holds 9 bases not matched to any gene. The cysteine opens and the phenylalanine closes a CDR3 of 15 amino acids. Kept here is only the CDR3 DNA, which spans 45 bases and is read in frame from base 1. High-throughput TCR beta sequencing profiled peripheral blood CD8+ and CD4+ T cells from healthy donors, Susac syndrome patients and multiple sclerosis patients. The Susac syndrome patients fulfilled recently defined diagnostic criteria for either definite or probable disease. CD8+ TEMRA cells were enriched by FACS, while bulk CD8+ and CD4+ T cells were purified by magnetic negative isolation. Blood was drawn into EDTA tubes, processed within 24 hours, and PBMCs were isolated by density gradient centrifugation. PBMCs intended for TCR sequencing were cryopreserved in liquid nitrogen and were subsequently thawed in a 37 degrees C water bath. Purity of sorted or isolated CD4+, CD8+ and CD8+ TEMRA cells was at least 90%.

This TCR was recovered from a human donor with Susac syndrome. The chain employs TRBV5-1 and TRBJ2-7; 10 central nucleotides agree with TRBD2. Sequencing input: CD4+ T cells from PBMCs. The nucleotide sequence is given as TGCGCCAGCAGCGAGGGACTAGCGAGGTCCGACGAGCAGTACTTC. The resulting protein is CASSEGLARSDEQYF.